The 18 T cell receptor beta chains reported below all come from one sample, sequenced in a study of CD8+CD57+ T cells in acquired aplastic anemia. Researchers used genomic DNA as the template to profile TCR beta VDJ and CDR3. One entry per CDR3 protein, called by TCRdb with MiXCR from the reads. The sample contains 400,000 to 450,000 distinct CDR3 sequences, 65% to 80% of which appear only once. The sample taken for sequencing was sorted CD4+, CD8+, or CD8+CD57+ T cells (not recorded which) from PBMCs. The source is a human donor in good health, serving as a control.

Of note for this clonotype: This may be a read error: a much more frequent sequence differs by one nucleotide. This CDR3 fails to terminate in the conserved phenylalanine or tryptophan, so it likely reflects a read error. The J gene is TRBJ1-2, the V gene TRBV7-9, with D possibly being TRBD1 (6 bases). This CDR3 comprises 13 residues. V was shortened by 5 bases and J by 4 bases, with 11 bases between the two germline ends. CDR1 is SEHNR and CDR2 is FQNEAQ in the germline V gene (reference sequence). CDR3 residues: CASSPDSRYGYTL. The CDR3 region has the DNA TGTGCCAGCAGCCCGGACAGCCGCTATGGCTACACCCTC.

The chain links TRBV11-2 to TRBJ2-3; 9 bases are shared with TRBD2. CDR3 length: 16 residues. Germline V gene data show CDR1 as SGHAT and CDR2 as FQNNGV. The ends lost 5 bases at V and 5 bases at J; junction bases unmatched: 11. The CDR3 is CASSAVGGGVVDTQYF. Here the CDR3 DNA reads TGTGCCAGCAGCGCCGTTGGCGGGGGGGTAGTAGATACGCAGTATTTT.

This clonotype has at least ten counts. This chain connects TRBV5-6 to TRBJ2-7, with a weak D call TRBD2 (6 bases). V shed 4 bases and J shed 5 bases, with 19 bases lying between them. CDR3 length: 15 residues. Germline V gene data show CDR1 as SGHDT and CDR2 as YYEEEE. CDR3 amino acids: CASSHQDGSSNEQYF. The CDR3 nucleotides are TGTGCCAGCAGCCACCAAGACGGGAGTTCCAACGAGCAGTACTTC.

This clonotype was detected only once. This sequence joins TRBV9 and TRBJ2-5, with D uncertain. Germline-derived CDR1 and CDR2 are SGDLS and YYNGEE. CDR3 size: 15 residues. The ends were cut back, 5 bases at V and 12 bases at J, with 26 bases in the middle. This CDR3 is CASSRLLDSGNTKYF. The CDR3 nucleotides are TGTGCCAGCAGTCGATTGCTCGACTCTGGAAACACCAAGTACTTC.

The CDR3 bases are TGTGCCAGCAGCTGGACAGGGAGCACAGATACGCAGTATGCTTTCTTT. This sequence encodes CASSWTGSTDTQYAFF. V usage is TRBV7-2 and J usage is TRBJ1-1; TRBD1 agrees at 8 bases. The germline gives CDR1 SGHTA, CDR2 FQGNSA. V lost 4 bases to trimming and J lost 11 bases; unmatched junction nucleotides: 18. CDR3 length equals 16 residues.

To note about this clonotype: Mismatch with germline at one junction end may stem from a read error. The J gene is TRBJ2-2, the V gene TRBV29-1; D is ambiguous. The CDR3 length is 15 residues. Per the germline V gene, CDR1 is SQVTM and CDR2 is ANQGSEA. CDR3 nucleotides: TGCAGCGGTGGGGTCGGCCCTACGCAAGCCGGCGAGCTGTTTTTT. This encodes CSGGVGPTQAGELFF.

As to this clonotype: The junction departs from the called germline gene at one end, perhaps through a read error. The J gene is TRBJ1-1, the V gene TRBV2; D gene uncertain. Germline-derived CDR1 and CDR2 are SNHLY and FYNNEI. The CDR3 extends over 16 amino acids. CDR3 in amino acids: CASSARASQAATEALF. CDR3 in DNA: TGTGCCAGCAGCGCACGAGCTTCTCAGGCCGCCACTGAAGCTTTGTTT.

The chain is built from TRBV3-1 and TRBJ2-7; 9 nucleotides line up with TRBD1. Trimming took 0 bases from V and 9 from J; bases not matched to a gene: 6. CDR1 is LGHDT, CDR2 YNNKEL, per germline (reference sequence). This CDR3 is built from 14 residues. CDR3 in DNA: TGTGCCAGCAGCCAAGATTGGACAGGGGAGCGGCAGTACTTC. This codes for CASSQDWTGERQYF.

Notes on this clonotype: Since no conserved phenylalanine or tryptophan closes the CDR3, a read error is the likely cause. No DNA is shown, since the ends of the CDR3 on it are uncertain; the CDR3 is the one TCRdb lists. V and J are TRBV7-9 and TRBJ1-1. Germline lookup yields CDR1 SEHNR and CDR2 FQNEAQ (reference sequence). Including both end residues, the CDR3 is 13 amino acids long. The CDR3 sequence: CASSSLASPLPFG.

The V call is TRBV2, the J call TRBJ2-7; 8 bases map to TRBD1. Germline trimming cut 4 bases from V and 3 bases from J; bases unmatched to any gene: 5. Germline V gene sequence: CDR1 SNHLY, CDR2 FYNNEI. This CDR3 is built from 14 residues. The CDR3 DNA reads as TGTGCCAGCAGTGTCTCACAGGGGGACTACGAGCAGTACTTC. Translation gives CASSVSQGDYEQYF.

Of note for this clonotype: Because the CDR3 is missing its conserved closing phenylalanine or tryptophan, this is likely a read error. The limits of the CDR3 on the DNA are not certain, so only TCRdb's listed CDR3 is given. The gene calls are TRBV7-9 and TRBJ2-7; the table's D call, TRBD1, has no DNA check behind it. The length of the CDR3 is 13 amino acids, counting both ends. The germline V gene has CDR1 SEHNR and CDR2 FQNEAQ (reference sequence). The CDR3 spells CASTDRGVPLIHH.

The rearrangement uses TRBV20-1 and TRBJ2-5; possibly TRBD1 for D (5 bases). Trimming cost V 1 base and J 6 bases, with 15 bases left between them. In germline, CDR1 is DFQATT, CDR2 SNEGSKA (reference sequence). The CDR3 is 14 residues long. CDR3 DNA: TGCAGTGCTAGAGGGGGTATCTGGGGCCAGACCCAGTACTTC. Its protein is CSARGGIWGQTQYF.

With respect to this clonotype: This likely comes from a read error, as the CDR3 has no conserved phenylalanine or tryptophan at its end. Because the CDR3's place on the DNA is in doubt, the DNA is left out and the CDR3 is given as listed by TCRdb. The chain combines TRBV15 with TRBJ1-4; TRBD1 is taken as the D call from the table, unchecked against the DNA. Germline V lookup: CDR1 LNHNV, CDR2 YYDKDF (reference sequence). The CDR3 is 17 residues long, counting both termini. CDR3 sequence: CASSLARQVPTVENRFV.

This clonotype was observed at least ten times. As DNA, the CDR3 is TGTGCCAGCAGTGGGACAGGGTTCGAGCAGTACTTC. It is translated as CASSGTGFEQYF. This chain uses TRBV6-2 or TRBV6-3 with TRBJ2-7, with TRBD1 matching over 9 bases. The V and J ends lost 5 bases and 6 bases, in that order; junction bases with no gene match: 2. The germline gives CDR1 MNHEY, CDR2 SVGEGT. This CDR3 comprises 12 residues.

The V call is TRBV6-5, the J call TRBJ2-3; D is perhaps TRBD2 (6 bases). V lost 5 bases and J 3 bases, leaving 15 bases between the germline ends. Germline V gives CDR1 MNHEY, CDR2 SVGAGI. The length of the CDR3 is 15 residues. The chain's CDR3 is CASSNPGEHTDTQYF. The CDR3 nucleotides read TGTGCCAGCAGTAACCCGGGGGAACATACAGATACGCAGTATTTT.

This clonotype was seen at least ten times. The chain employs TRBV3-1 and TRBJ2-7; D is possibly TRBD1 (5 bases). The CDR3 runs 16 residues. Trimming removed 0 bases from V and 6 bases from J, with 18 bases in between. The germline V gene encodes CDR1 LGHDT and CDR2 YNNKEL (reference sequence). The CDR3 nucleotides are TGTGCCAGCAGCCAAGAAACGGGCAGGGAAGTTTCCGAGCAGTACTTC. Residues: CASSQETGREVSEQYF.

Ten or more counts support this clonotype. This rearrangement joins TRBV3-1 to TRBJ1-3; possible D gene TRBD1, 5 bases. Germline V gene data show CDR1 as LGHDT and CDR2 as YNNKEL (reference sequence). Trimming stripped 4 bases from V and 5 bases from J, with 15 bases between. The CDR3 length is 15 residues. CDR3 protein: CASSPPLRTRNTIYF. The DNA for the CDR3 is TGTGCCAGCAGCCCCCCGTTGAGGACAAGAAACACCATATATTTT. Combining the CDR3 with reference TRBV3-1 and TRBJ1-3 gives the whole variable domain DTAVSQTPKYLVTQMGNDKSIKCEQNLGHDTMYWYKQDSKKFLKIMFSYNNKELIINETVPNRFSPKSPDKAHLNLHINSLELGDSAVYFCASSPPLRTRNTIYFGEGSWLTVV.

In regard to this clonotype: This CDR3 fails to terminate in the conserved phenylalanine or tryptophan, so it likely reflects a read error. No DNA is shown, since the ends of the CDR3 on it are uncertain; the CDR3 is the one TCRdb lists. V gene TRBV19 combines with J gene TRBJ1-6; the table gives TRBD1 as D, unverified against the DNA. Inclusive of both ends, the CDR3 amounts to 15 amino acids. From germline, CDR1 is LNHDA and CDR2 SQIVND (reference sequence). The CDR3 sequence: CASSTTTNTDAFFGQ.